The rows below give T cell receptor beta chains drawn from one sample of a study of identical twins. Via MiXCR, TCRdb re-called the 5' RACE reads, giving one row per CDR3 protein. The table includes over 600,000 distinct CDR3 sequences, less than 25% detected once. The data also belong to a second study, concerning T cells expressing NK-cell markers.

Sequencing was done on a sample of PBMCs. Receptors originate from a woman younger than 35 in good health. CDR3s include the opening cysteine and the closing phenylalanine or tryptophan. The order of the fields is clone size, V gene, D gene, J gene, CDR3 DNA, CDR3 protein. The D gene is left open where the match is weak. The listing skips clone size in some rows; elsewhere it reads once, few, many or a size class.

>.|TRBV30|.|TRBJ2-3
TGTGCCTGGCAGAAGGACCCCACAGATACGCAGTATTTT
CAWQKDPTDTQYF
>many|TRBV5-1|TRBD1|TRBJ1-1
TGCGCCAGCAGCCCACAGGGGAGTGGCACTGAAGCTTTCTTT
CASSPQGSGTEAFF
>.|TRBV20-1|TRBD2|TRBJ2-1
TGCAGTGCCAGGACTAGCGGGTTGAAGTTCTTC
CSARTSGLKFF
>many|TRBV5-1|.|TRBJ1-5
TGCGCCAGCAGGAGGGACGCGGTTGGCAATCAGCCCCAGCATTTT
CASRRDAVGNQPQHF
>.|TRBV3-1|TRBD2|TRBJ2-2
TGTGCCAGCAGCCTAGCGGGACGTACCTCCGGGGAGCTGTTTTTT
CASSLAGRTSGELFF
>few|TRBV9|TRBD2|TRBJ2-7
TGTGCCAGCAGCGTTTCAGCGGGGGAGTCCTACGAGCAGTACTTC
CASSVSAGESYEQYF
>few|TRBV5-1|TRBD2|TRBJ2-1
TGCGCCAGCAGCTTGGCCGTAGCGGGATATGAGCAGTTCTTC
CASSLAVAGYEQFF
>few|TRBV29-1|TRBD1|TRBJ2-7
TGCAGCGGGACGACAGGGCAGGAGCAGTACTTC
CSGTTGQEQYF
>.|TRBV5-5|TRBD2|TRBJ2-2
TGTGCCAGCGGTGGGAGGGCGTACCTGACCGGGGAGCTGTTTTTT
CASGGRAYLTGELFF
>.|TRBV18|.|TRBJ2-6
TGTGCCAGCTCACCAAGGCAGGGGTCGGTTGGGGCCAACGTCCTGACTTTC
CASSPRQGSVGANVLTF
>many|TRBV9|.|TRBJ2-3
TGTGCCAGCAGGTCCTCTAGCACAGATACGCAGTATTTT
CASRSSSTDTQYF
>few|TRBV12-3/TRBV12-4|.|TRBJ1-2
TGTGCCAGCAGTTTAGCACAGGCCTATGGCTACACCTTC
CASSLAQAYGYTF
>.|TRBV20-1|TRBD1|TRBJ2-1
TGCAGTGCTAGAATTCAGGGGGACGGTGAGCAGTTCTTC
CSARIQGDGEQFF
>.|TRBV7-9|.|TRBJ2-7
TGTGCCAGCAGCTTAGGGCGGTACGGGTATGCCTACGAGCAGTACTTC
CASSLGRYGYAYEQYF
>.|TRBV27|TRBD2|TRBJ2-1
TGTGCCAGCGCACCATCTCTAGCGGGAGTGGGCAATGAGCAGTTCTTC
CASAPSLAGVGNEQFF
>many|TRBV24-1|.|TRBJ1-5
TGTGCCACCCGGGCGGGGGGTGAGAGCAATCAGCCCCAGCATTTT
CATRAGGESNQPQHF
>.|TRBV9|.|TRBJ2-1
TGTGCCAGCAGCGGGAGTGGCAGCCCCTACAATGAGCAGTTCTTC
CASSGSGSPYNEQFF
>.|TRBV20-1|.|TRBJ1-1
TGCAGTGCTCCGAACCCTGGACGCGGAGGGACTGAAGCTTTCTTT
CSAPNPGRGGTEAFF
>.|TRBV12-3/TRBV12-4|TRBD2|TRBJ2-3
TGTGCCAGCAGTAGGAATAGCGGGGGAGATACGCAGTATTTT
CASSRNSGGDTQYF
>.|TRBV9|TRBD1|TRBJ2-7
TGTGCCAGCAGCCCGACCCCCACAGGGGGACACCTCTGGCAGTACTTC
CASSPTPTGGHLWQYF
>few|TRBV29-1|.|TRBJ1-4
TGCAGCGTCACCGCCGGGGATGAAAAACTGTTTTTT
CSVTAGDEKLFF
>once|TRBV7-9|.|TRBJ1-1
TGTGCCAGCAGCTTAATAGGAAAAACTGAAGCTTTCTTT
CASSLIGKTEAFF
>.|TRBV5-1|.|TRBJ2-7
TGCGCCAGCAGCTTGGGGGGGACTGTTGGGAACGAGCAGTACTTC
CASSLGGTVGNEQYF
>.|TRBV20-1|.|TRBJ2-7
TGCAGTGCCGTGGGACAACTCAACTACGAGCAGTACTTC
CSAVGQLNYEQYF